This T cell receptor (beta chain) was identified in a study of a mutant IDH1 vaccine in newly diagnosed glioma. Study details: Treatment recipients were roughly 62% male and around 38% female, and their mean age was about 40 years. It was radiotherapy, temozolomide, or both that patients received previously, with most receiving both. Broader study findings: 80% to 95% of patients showed vaccine-induced immune responses across multiple MHC alleles.

The protocol was immunoSEQ multiplex PCR, while the TCRdb copy is restricted to in-frame clones and leaves out a portion. The sample consists of over 80,000 clones, around 90% of them appearing once. As for time point: baseline, week 1 (first vaccination visit). This sample's treatment: pre-vaccination baseline after standard-of-care therapy. Germline lookup yields CDR1 ENHRY and CDR2 SYGVKD. This CDR3 is 17 amino acids long. J lost 0 bases, V lost 5 bases, and 7 bases had no gene match. This clone showed up just a few times. Its antigen is currently unknown. The rearrangement uses TRBV10-3 and TRBJ2-6; the match to TRBD1 covers 7 bases. This sequence was found in a woman aged 45 to 65 with glioma. The sequenced sample was PBMCs, obtained from a glioma patient treated with radiotherapy, temozolomide or both. The CDR3 loop is CAISFGQAFSGANVLTF. The CDR3 DNA follows: TGTGCCATCAGTTTCGGACAGGCTTTCTCTGGGGCCAACGTCCTGACTTTC.